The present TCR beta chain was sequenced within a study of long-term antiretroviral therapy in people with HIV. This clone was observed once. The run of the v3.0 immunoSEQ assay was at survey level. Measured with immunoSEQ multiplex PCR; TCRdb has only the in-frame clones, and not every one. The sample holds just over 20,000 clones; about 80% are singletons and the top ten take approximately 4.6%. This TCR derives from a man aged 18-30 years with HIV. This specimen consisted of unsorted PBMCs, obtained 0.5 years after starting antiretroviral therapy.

The CDR3 coding sequence is TGTGCCAGCAGCGTAGGGACAGCAACTAATGAAAAACTGTTTTTT. This codes for CASSVGTATNEKLFF. The V call is TRBV9, the J call TRBJ1-4, with D possibly matching TRBD1 (6 bases). Looked up from germline, CDR1 is SGDLS and CDR2 is YYNGEE. This CDR3 spans 15 amino acids. V dropped 0 bases and J dropped 0 bases, with 6 bases sitting between them.